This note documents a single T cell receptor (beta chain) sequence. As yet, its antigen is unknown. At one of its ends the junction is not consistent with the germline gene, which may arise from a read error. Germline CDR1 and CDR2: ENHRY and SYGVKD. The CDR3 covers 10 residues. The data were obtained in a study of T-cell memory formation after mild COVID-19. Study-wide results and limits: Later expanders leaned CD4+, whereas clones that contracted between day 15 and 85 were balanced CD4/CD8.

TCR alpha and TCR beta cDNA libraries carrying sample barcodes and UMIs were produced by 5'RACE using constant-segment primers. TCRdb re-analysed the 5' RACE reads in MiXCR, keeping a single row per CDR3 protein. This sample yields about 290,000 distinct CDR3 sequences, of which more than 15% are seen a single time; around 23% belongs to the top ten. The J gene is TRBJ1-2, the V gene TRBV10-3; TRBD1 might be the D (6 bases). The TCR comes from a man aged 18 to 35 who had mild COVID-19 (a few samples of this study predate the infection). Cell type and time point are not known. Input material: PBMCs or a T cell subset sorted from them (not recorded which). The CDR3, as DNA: TGTGCCGTCAGGGGCCTTGGCTACACCTTC. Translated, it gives CAVRGLGYTF.